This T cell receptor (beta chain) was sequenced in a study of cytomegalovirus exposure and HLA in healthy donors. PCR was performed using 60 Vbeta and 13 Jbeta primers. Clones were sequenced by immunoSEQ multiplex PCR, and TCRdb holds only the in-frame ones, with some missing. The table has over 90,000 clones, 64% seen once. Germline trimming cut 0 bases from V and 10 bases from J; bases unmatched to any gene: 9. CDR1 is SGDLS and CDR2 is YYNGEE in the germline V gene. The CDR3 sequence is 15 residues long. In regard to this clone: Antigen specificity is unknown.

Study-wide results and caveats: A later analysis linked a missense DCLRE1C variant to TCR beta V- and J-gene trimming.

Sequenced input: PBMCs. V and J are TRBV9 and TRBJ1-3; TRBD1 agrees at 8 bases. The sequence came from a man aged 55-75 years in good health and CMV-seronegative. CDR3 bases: TGTGCCAGCAGCGTAGACAGGGGGTTAACTGGGACCATATATTTT. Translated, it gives CASSVDRGLTGTIYF.